This paragraph reports one T cell receptor beta chain. This sample was included in a study of blood T cell repertoires in COVID-19. About the study: Samples taken during acute and convalescent COVID-19 were collected in the United States, Italy and Spain. Sources were T cells, B-cell-depleted T cells, or PBMCs; the material itself was cDNA or gDNA.

V lost 5 bases and J 10 bases, leaving 14 bases between the germline ends. This CDR3 comprises 12 residues. Germline V gene sequence: CDR1 MDHEN, CDR2 SYDVKM. Produced via immunoSEQ multiplex PCR; TCRdb's table is partial and in-frame only. The sample includes about 220,000 clones, 80% to 85% of them seen just once. The sequenced sample was peripheral blood. This TCR was sampled from an older woman with acute or convalescent COVID-19. The genes are TRBV28 and TRBJ1-1, with D possibly being TRBD1 (6 bases). The CDR3 sequence is CASSIGTPGAFF. The CDR3 DNA sequence: TGTGCCAGCAGTATCGGGACACCGGGAGCTTTCTTT.